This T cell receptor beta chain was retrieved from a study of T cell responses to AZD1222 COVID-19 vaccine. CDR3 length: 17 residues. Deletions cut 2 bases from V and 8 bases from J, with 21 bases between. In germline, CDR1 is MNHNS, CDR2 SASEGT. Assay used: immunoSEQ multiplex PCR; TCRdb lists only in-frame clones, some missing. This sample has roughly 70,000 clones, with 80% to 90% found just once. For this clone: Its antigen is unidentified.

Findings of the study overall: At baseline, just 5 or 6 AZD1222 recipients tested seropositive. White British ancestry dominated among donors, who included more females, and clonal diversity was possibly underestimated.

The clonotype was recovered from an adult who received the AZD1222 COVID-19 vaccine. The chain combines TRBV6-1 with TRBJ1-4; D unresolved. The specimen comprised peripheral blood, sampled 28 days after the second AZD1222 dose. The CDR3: CASSESRWATRKEKLFF. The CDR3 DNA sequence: TGTGCCAGCAGTGAATCTAGGTGGGCAACCCGAAAGGAAAAACTGTTTTTT.